This T cell receptor beta chain was retrieved from a study of cytomegalovirus exposure and HLA in healthy donors. Study-wide results and caveats: Later analysis demonstrated an association between a missense DCLRE1C variant and TCR beta V- and J-gene trimming. It was taken for granted in presence/absence analyses that sequencing depth across donors was roughly uniform. TCR beta V segments were, for the most part, productive about 87% or about 30% of the time in an earlier analysis.

The CDR3 runs 15 residues. Germline V lookup: CDR1 MGHRA, CDR2 YSYEKL. Trimming pared 3 bases from V and 2 bases from J, leaving 13 bases between. In the case of this clone: The antigen remains undetermined.

The study sampled nominally healthy donors, though unrecorded immune exposures were likely. A multiplex PCR was run with 60 Vbeta primers and 13 Jbeta primers. The method was immunoSEQ multiplex PCR; TCRdb's version includes in-frame clones alone and lacks a portion of them. Its table records under 150,000 clones. The chain joins TRBV4-1 to TRBJ2-5; TRBD2 might be the D (5 bases). The receptor comes from a man between 40 and 49 years old in good health and CMV-seronegative. The sequencing sample was made of PBMCs. The CDR3 DNA sequence: TGCGCCAGCAGCCACCCCGGGGTGAGGCAAGAGACCCAGTACTTC. It is translated as CASSHPGVRQETQYF.